What follows is one TCR beta chain and its context. Its target is not known. This record comes from a study of cytomegalovirus exposure and HLA in healthy donors. Study observations and caveats: A later analysis linked about 17,000 TCR beta sequences to HLA alleles at 0.05 false discovery rate. In vitro assays verified that a few CMV-associated chains recognized CMV antigens specifically.

The CDR3 loop spans 16 amino acids. Germline CDR1 is SNHLY and CDR2 is FYNNEI. With V trimmed by 5 bases and J by 7 bases, 14 bases remained unmatched. The PCR made use of 60 Vbeta and 13 Jbeta primers. Method: immunoSEQ multiplex PCR; TCRdb's copy keeps in-frame clones and lacks some. Of under 100,000 clones listed, around 70% were seen once; the top ten hold roughly 16%. Sequenced input: PBMCs. This chain joins TRBV2 and TRBJ2-1; 7 nucleotides line up with TRBD2. The origin of this receptor is a woman aged 50 to 60 in good health and CMV-seropositive. CDR3 loop: CASSRGLGTISNEQFF. The CDR3 DNA reads TGTGCCAGCAGTAGGGGTTTAGGGACTATCAGTAATGAGCAGTTCTTC. The full variable domain, completed using reference TRBV2 and TRBJ2-1, is EPEVTQTPSHQVTQMGQEVILRCVPISNHLYFYWYRQILGQKVEFLVSFYNNEISEKSEIFDDQFSVERPDGSNFTLKIRSTKLEDSAMYFCASSRGLGTISNEQFFGPGTRLTVL.